Listed here are 23 T cell receptor beta chains from one sample, sequenced in a study of blood T cell repertoires in COVID-19. Data came from immunoSEQ multiplex PCR; TCRdb stores just in-frame clones and leaves some out. The repertoire consists of approximately 390,000 clones, with roughly 87% occurring once and the leading ten covering over 2%. The specimen sequenced was PBMCs or T cells enriched from blood (not recorded which). These receptors all come from a woman aged 40-49 years with acute COVID-19.

This clone was seen a single time. The chain carries TRBV2 and TRBJ1-2; D perhaps matches TRBD1 (5 bases). Germline CDR1 is SNHLY and CDR2 is FYNNEI. The CDR3 loop spans 15 amino acids. The ends were cut back, 2 bases at V and 0 bases at J, with 10 bases in the middle. The CDR3 DNA sequence: TGTGCCAGCAGTGAACGGGCAGGGTCTAACTATGGCTACACCTTC. Translation gives CASSERAGSNYGYTF.

V usage is TRBV10-2 and J usage is TRBJ1-6; D unresolved. Germline V gives CDR1 WSHSY, CDR2 SAAADI. V lost 2 bases and J 6 bases, leaving 11 bases between the germline ends. This CDR3 region has 15 residues. The CDR3 loop reads CASSEEDLFNSPLHF. The CDR3 coding sequence is TGCGCCAGCAGTGAGGAGGACTTGTTTAATTCACCCCTCCACTTT.

V usage is TRBV5-6 and J usage is TRBJ2-5, with TRBD1 matching 7 bases. CDR1 SGHDT and CDR2 YYEEEE come from the germline V gene. V trimming: 1 base; J trimming: 5 bases; junction bases outside the gene matches: 14. The CDR3 spans 17 residues. This chain's CDR3 is CASSLFFSGGVGETQYF. CDR3 nucleotide sequence: TGTGCCAGCAGCTTGTTTTTTTCAGGGGGTGTTGGGGAGACCCAGTACTTC.

V usage is TRBV6-5 and J usage is TRBJ1-4, with 7 bases fitting TRBD1. Losses at the gene ends were 6 bases for V and 7 bases for J; bases not matched to a gene: 11. This CDR3 has 15 residues. From germline, CDR1 is MNHEY and CDR2 SVGAGI. The CDR3 nucleotides read TGTGCCAGCAGGTACAGGGGAGGTAGGAGTGAAAAACTGTTTTTT. As protein: CASRYRGGRSEKLFF.

J is TRBJ1-1 and V is TRBV6-5; no definite D call. V lost 3 bases and J 4 bases, leaving 12 bases between the germline ends. The CDR3 runs 14 residues. Germline CDR1 and CDR2: MNHEY and SVGAGI. CDR3 bases: TGTGCCAGCAGTTATTTCCCTAAAATCACTGAAGCTTTCTTT. Residues: CASSYFPKITEAFF.

The count of this clone is one. The chain couples TRBV6-1 to TRBJ1-2; possible D gene TRBD1, 6 bases. Per the germline V gene, CDR1 is MNHNS and CDR2 is SASEGT. The CDR3 consists of 15 residues. V lost 1 base and J 7 bases, leaving 16 bases between the germline ends. CDR3 loop: CASSEDRGGAGGYTF. DNA of the CDR3: TGTGCCAGCAGTGAAGATAGAGGGGGGGCTGGTGGCTACACCTTC.

J is TRBJ1-5 and V is TRBV7-2; perhaps TRBD1 as D (6 bases). CDR3 length equals 16 residues. V was clipped by 4 bases and J by 0 bases, with 13 bases between them. CDR1 SGHTA and CDR2 FQGNSA come from the germline V gene. CDR3: CASSSRTDPSNQPQHF. The DNA for the CDR3 is TGTGCCAGCAGCTCCCGGACAGACCCTAGCAATCAGCCCCAGCATTTT. Filled out from reference TRBV7-2 and TRBJ1-5, the complete variable domain reads GAGVSQSPSNKVTEKGKDVELRCDPISGHTALYWYRQSLGQGLEFLIYFQGNSAPDKSGLPSDRFSAERTGGSVSTLTIQRTQQEDSAVYLCASSSRTDPSNQPQHFGDGTRLSIL.

The chain couples TRBV9 to TRBJ1-1; D is ambiguous. V shed 3 bases and J shed 0 bases, with 12 bases lying between them. Germline CDR1 and CDR2: SGDLS and YYNGEE. This CDR3 contains 15 residues. The DNA for the CDR3 is TGTGCCAGCAGCGCCGATGAGCGAATGAACACTGAAGCTTTCTTT. The encoded protein is CASSADERMNTEAFF.

The chain links TRBV3-1 (or the pseudogene TRBV3-2) to TRBJ2-3, with D unclear. The CDR3 loop spans 15 amino acids. Germline V gives CDR1 LGHDT, CDR2 YNNKEL (reference sequence). V lost 4 bases to trimming and J lost 2 bases, with 13 bases between them. The CDR3, as DNA: TGTGCCAGCAGCCTGGGTCTAGTGGCCACAGATACGCAGTATTTT. This translates into CASSLGLVATDTQYF.

This chain links TRBV6-5 with TRBJ1-1; 8 bases line up with TRBD1. Unmatched junction bases numbered 8, after V lost 0 bases and J lost 11 bases. CDR1 and CDR2 (germline): MNHEY, SVGAGI. This CDR3 contains 14 residues. The CDR3 here is CASSYSAVRGQAFF. DNA for the CDR3: TGTGCCAGCAGTTACTCCGCGGTCAGGGGGCAGGCTTTCTTT.

The rearrangement joins TRBV30 to TRBJ2-3; no firm D call. The CDR3 runs 13 residues. Germline assignment: CDR1 GTSNPN and CDR2 SVGIG (reference sequence). V was shortened by 0 bases and J by 3 bases, with 7 bases between the two germline ends. Written as DNA, the CDR3 is TGTGCCTGGAGTGTACGAGTGACAGATACGCAGTATTTT. Translation: CAWSVRVTDTQYF.

V usage is TRBV5-4 and J usage is TRBJ1-1; D may be TRBD1 (6 bases). The CDR3 covers 15 residues. The V and J ends lost 5 bases and 1 base respectively, with 15 bases between them. From germline, CDR1 is SGHNT and CDR2 YYREEE (reference sequence). The CDR3 DNA is TGTGCCAGCAGTCATATCGCCAGGGGGAACACTGAAGCTTTCTTT. Translation: CASSHIARGNTEAFF.

The genes are TRBV24-1 and TRBJ1-2; D not resolved. Germline V gives CDR1 KGHDR, CDR2 SFDVKD. The germline V and J ends were trimmed by 4 bases and 5 bases, with 22 bases remaining between them. The CDR3 contains 17 residues. DNA for the CDR3: TGTGCCACCAGTGACTCGACCGACGGAGTATTGGAGTATGGCTACACCTTC. It encodes CATSDSTDGVLEYGYTF.

The V gene is TRBV7-5, the J gene TRBJ1-2; no check of the table's D call, TRBD1, against the DNA was made. TRBV7-5 is flagged as a pseudogene. The CDR3 is 13 residues long. DNA for the CDR3: TGTGCCAGAAGCTTATATTTGGCAGGTGGCTACACCTTC. Translating it yields CARSLYLAGGYTF.

The chain combines TRBV5-4 with TRBJ1-2; 9 bases match TRBD1. V lost 4 bases, J lost 4 bases, and 8 bases stayed unmatched. CDR1 and CDR2 from the germline V gene are SGHNT and YYREEE (reference sequence). The CDR3 totals 15 residues. The CDR3 DNA reads as TGTGCCAGCAGCAACCCGGGACAGGGAGGCTATGGCTACACCTTC. It translates to CASSNPGQGGYGYTF.

The chain links TRBV9 to TRBJ2-3; TRBD2 aligns across 8 bases. Germline-derived CDR1 and CDR2 are SGDLS and YYNGEE. V was clipped by 3 bases and J by 0 bases; unmatched bases: 12. The length of the CDR3 is 18 residues. CDR3 in DNA: TGTGCCAGCAGCGCCGGAGTAAGCGGGGGCCTAAGCACAGATACGCAGTATTTT. This translates into CASSAGVSGGLSTDTQYF.

This clone was counted once. The chain joins TRBV19 to TRBJ1-2, with 7 bases lining up with TRBD1. CDR1 LNHDA and CDR2 SQIVND come from the germline V gene (reference sequence). V trimming: 5 bases; J trimming: 4 bases; junction bases outside the gene matches: 7. This CDR3 is 14 amino acids long. CDR3 sequence: CASSETGTAYGYTF. CDR3 sequence (DNA): TGTGCCAGTAGTGAAACCGGGACAGCCTATGGCTACACCTTC. The full variable domain, rest sourced from reference TRBV19 and TRBJ1-2, is DGGITQSPKYLFRKEGQNVTLSCEQNLNHDAMYWYRQDPGQGLRLIYYSQIVNDFQKGDIAEGYSVSREKKESFPLTVTSAQKNPTAFYLCASSETGTAYGYTFGSGTRLTVV.

The chain employs TRBV7-9 and TRBJ2-2; D gene ambiguous. The CDR3 has 13 amino acids. Germline V CDR1 and CDR2: SEHNR, FQNEAQ (reference sequence). The germline V and J ends were trimmed by 0 bases and 6 bases, with 5 bases remaining between them. CDR3 loop: CASSLARAGELFF. The CDR3 DNA follows: TGTGCCAGCAGCTTAGCTCGGGCCGGGGAGCTGTTTTTT.

The gene calls are TRBV5-6 and TRBJ1-3; 9 bases fit TRBD1. Per germline, CDR1 SGHDT and CDR2 YYEEEE. The CDR3 spans 15 residues. J was trimmed by 3 bases and V by 1 base; bases with no gene match: 2. The CDR3 loop is CASSLNRGLGNTIYF. Here the CDR3 DNA reads TGTGCCAGCAGCTTGAACAGGGGGCTTGGAAACACCATATATTTT.

The chain employs TRBV19 and TRBJ1-4; D perhaps matches TRBD1 (6 bases). This CDR3 is 15 amino acids long. Trimming stripped 5 bases from V and 3 bases from J, with 13 bases between. Germline V gene lookup returns CDR1 LNHDA and CDR2 SQIVND (reference sequence). The CDR3 protein is CASSSSGEPNEKLFF. CDR3 nucleotides: TGTGCCAGTAGTTCTTCAGGGGAACCTAATGAAAAACTGTTTTTT.

The chain uses TRBV19 and TRBJ1-1; 9 bases agree with TRBD1. Germline lookup yields CDR1 LNHDA and CDR2 SQIVND (reference sequence). V lost 3 bases to trimming and J lost 5 bases; unmatched junction nucleotides: 7. The CDR3 runs 15 residues. The CDR3 bases are TGTGCCAGTAGTATCCCCGACAGGGGGGGAACTGAAGCTTTCTTT. Residues: CASSIPDRGGTEAFF.

The J gene is TRBJ1-2, the V gene TRBV6-1; the match to TRBD1 covers 9 bases. Germline CDR1 reads MNHNS; CDR2 reads SASEGT. The trim removed 1 base at V and 5 bases at J, leaving 5 bases unmatched. The length of the CDR3 is 15 residues. The CDR3 DNA follows: TGTGCCAGCAGTGAAGTACCCGGACAGGGGTATGGCTACACCTTC. Its translation: CASSEVPGQGYGYTF.

This CDR3 reads CASSYSRSNTEAFF. In DNA form, the CDR3 reads TGTGCCAGCAGTTATTCTCGGTCTAACACTGAAGCTTTCTTT. J is TRBJ1-1 and V is TRBV6-5; D unclear. V gave up 3 bases and J gave up 2 bases, with 10 bases separating them. Germline lookup yields CDR1 MNHEY and CDR2 SVGAGI. The CDR3 runs 14 residues.